These T cell receptor beta chains were read from a single sample in a study of OX40 agonist ivuxolimab in advanced cancers. TCRdb's copy holds only in-frame clones and misses some; the assay was immunoSEQ multiplex PCR. The sample has around 18,000 clones; roughly 72% are singletons. Sequenced material: CD4+ or CD8+ T cells sorted from blood, taken in a trial of the OX40 agonist ivuxolimab. These receptors all stem from an adult with an advanced solid tumor such as melanoma, head and neck, liver or kidney cancer. The CDR3 runs from the conserved cysteine through the conserved F or W. D genes are given only for firm matches. The size entry is marked missing in some rows and otherwise reads once, few, many or a size class.

J gene,clone size,D gene,V gene,CDR3 DNA,CDR3 protein
TRBJ2-1,-,-,TRBV5-6,TGTGCCAGCAGCCCTAACAGGGTGACAAGCAATGAGCAGTTCTTC,CASSPNRVTSNEQFF
TRBJ2-7,-,TRBD1,TRBV28,TGTGCCAGCACCAGCGGGACAGGGCGGTACGAGCAGTACTTC,CASTSGTGRYEQYF
TRBJ1-1,once,-,TRBV15,TGTGCCACCAGCAGAGATATCGTGGGTGAAGCTTTCTTT,CATSRDIVGEAFF
TRBJ1-2,-,-,TRBV27,TGTGCCAGCAGTTACGAGAGAGACCTGAGAGGCTACACCTTC,CASSYERDLRGYTF
TRBJ1-3,-,-,TRBV27,TGTGCCAGCAGTTTCCAGGGAAACTCTGGAAACACCATATATTTT,CASSFQGNSGNTIYF
TRBJ2-7,-,-,TRBV6-6,TGTGCCAGCATCAAGGGACTGGCCTCCTACGAGCAGTACTTC,CASIKGLASYEQYF
TRBJ2-1,-,-,TRBV2,TGTGCCAGCAGCCCCTCGACCGGGACACATGAGCAGTTCTTC,CASSPSTGTHEQFF
TRBJ2-3,few,TRBD1,TRBV5-4,TGTGCCAGCAGCTTGGGTAGGACAGGGGGCGACTATACGCAGTATTTT,CASSLGRTGGDYTQYF
TRBJ1-2,few,-,TRBV2,TGTGCCAGCACTTCACAGCCTTTCTATGGCTACACCTTC,CASTSQPFYGYTF
TRBJ2-6,-,-,TRBV9,TGTGCCAGCAGCGTAGTGGGTGGAAGTTGGTCTGGGGCCAACGTCCTGACTTTC,CASSVVGGSWSGANVLTF
TRBJ1-4,few,TRBD1,TRBV28,TGTGCCAGCAGTTCACAGGGGGGGCCAAATGAAAAACTGTTTTTT,CASSSQGGPNEKLFF
TRBJ1-3,-,-,TRBV19,TGTGCCAGAGGGAGCCCTGGAAACACCATATATTTT,CARGSPGNTIYF
TRBJ2-3,-,TRBD2,TRBV29-1,TGCAGCGTTGTGACTAGCGGGGGCCAAGATGCGCAGTATTTT,CSVVTSGGQDAQYF
TRBJ2-3,-,-,TRBV11-2,TGTGCCAGCAGCTTAGGCGTGAGCACAGATACGCAGTATTTT,CASSLGVSTDTQYF
TRBJ2-7,-,-,TRBV7-3,TGTGCCAGGAGGGCCGATAGGGCGGCATCGGGCGAGCAGTACTTC,CARRADRAASGEQYF
TRBJ2-3,once,-,TRBV6-5,TGTGCCAGCAGCATCCGCGATGTTGATACGCAGTATTTT,CASSIRDVDTQYF
TRBJ2-3,few,TRBD2,TRBV7-9,TGTGCCAGCAGCCTTTTGCCAGCGGGGGGAAACACAGATACGCAGTATTTT,CASSLLPAGGNTDTQYF
TRBJ2-3,few,-,TRBV7-9,TGTGCCAGCAACAGGCCAGATACGCAGTATTTT,CASNRPDTQYF
TRBJ2-7,-,-,TRBV14,TGTGCCAGCAGCCAAGAGTCCCAGGTGGAGTGGGGTTCCTACGAGCAGTACTTC,CASSQESQVEWGSYEQYF
TRBJ1-2,-,TRBD1,TRBV29-1,TGCAGCGTTGTTAGCGGCTCACCTCACCCTCACCCAGGGGGCGCGTTGTACACCTTC,CSVVSGSPHPHPGGALYTF
TRBJ2-5,-,-,TRBV7-8,TGTGCCAGCAGCTTAAGTCTATTACCTCAAGAGACCCAGTACTTC,CASSLSLLPQETQYF
TRBJ1-1,-,-,TRBV13,TGTGCCAGCAGCTCGGAGCTAGGGGCTGAAGCTTTCTTT,CASSSELGAEAFF
TRBJ2-3,-,-,TRBV4-1,TGCGCCAGCAGCCAAGGTGCAGGGGGGAACACAGATACGCAGTATTTT,CASSQGAGGNTDTQYF
TRBJ2-7,-,TRBD2,TRBV6-6,TGTGCCAGCAGACCACTAGCGGGGGCCTACGAGCAGTACTTC,CASRPLAGAYEQYF
TRBJ2-2,-,TRBD2,TRBV19,TGTGCCTCGCGGGGGACCGGGGAGCTGTTTTTT,CASRGTGELFF
TRBJ2-7,-,-,TRBV7-7,TGTGCTAGCAGCCCCGGGACACTCCTCGAGCAGTACTTC,CASSPGTLLEQYF
TRBJ1-2,medium-sized,-,TRBV30,TGTGCCTGGAATACCCGGGACACCTATAACTATGGCTACACCTTC,CAWNTRDTYNYGYTF
TRBJ2-5,few,-,TRBV5-8,TGTGCCAGCATTCTAAACCCGGAGGGAGAGACCCAGTACTTC,CASILNPEGETQYF
TRBJ1-2,-,-,TRBV28,TGTGCCAGCAGTCCGATCACCGGGATAAACTATGGCTACACCTTC,CASSPITGINYGYTF
TRBJ1-1,-,-,TRBV28,TGTGCCAGCAGTGTGGGTTTTTTCTTGAACACTGAAGCTTTCTTT,CASSVGFFLNTEAFF
TRBJ1-5,-,-,TRBV15,TGTGCCACCAGCAGTGGGACTGGCCTTAGCAATCAGCCCCAGCATTTT,CATSSGTGLSNQPQHF
TRBJ1-6,once,-,TRBV7-6,TGTGCCAGCAGCCCTGGTACAGGGTACTCACCCCTCCACTTT,CASSPGTGYSPLHF
TRBJ2-2,few,-,TRBV4-3,TGCGCCAGCAGCCAAGACAGGTCTGGCACCGGGGAGCTGTTTTTT,CASSQDRSGTGELFF
TRBJ2-3,few,-,TRBV5-6,TGTGCCAGCAGCTTGGGGGGTGAAAGAGATACGCAGTATTTT,CASSLGGERDTQYF
TRBJ2-7,-,TRBD1,TRBV9,TGTGCCAGCAGTGATACGGGACAGGGAAGCGGCGAGCAGTACTTC,CASSDTGQGSGEQYF
TRBJ2-7,medium-sized,TRBD2,TRBV16,TGTGCCAGCAGCGGGGGGGTCAGGGAATCCTACGAGCAGTACTTC,CASSGGVRESYEQYF
TRBJ2-2,-,-,TRBV7-8,TGTGCCAGCAGCCCGTTTCGGGTTGCGAACACCGGGGAGCTGTTTTTT,CASSPFRVANTGELFF
TRBJ2-1,-,TRBD1,TRBV28,TGTGCCAGCTCACCTTTGGGACAGGGGGGTGAGCAGTTCTTC,CASSPLGQGGEQFF
TRBJ2-1,-,-,TRBV6-5,TGTGCCAGCAGTCCCCCCGGGGATGAGCAGTTCTTC,CASSPPGDEQFF
TRBJ1-3,-,-,TRBV19,TGTGCCAGTACCAAGGGCCCGTCTGGAAACACCATATATTTT,CASTKGPSGNTIYF